A single sample is the source of the 19 T cell receptor beta chains below, sequenced in a study of CD8 T cells in Susac syndrome. RNA in amounts of roughly 0.5 to 1 ug was reverse transcribed with random hexamers. TCRdb reprocessed the immunoSEQ multiplex PCR reads with MiXCR, giving one entry per CDR3 protein. The sample carries 95,000 to 150,000 distinct CDR3 sequences, roughly 95% recorded once. Specimen: CD4+ T cells from PBMCs. The receptors here all came from a human donor with Susac syndrome.

The chain uses TRBV20-1 and TRBJ1-1, with a tentative D call TRBD1 (6 bases). With 0 bases removed from V and 4 bases from J, the gap between germline ends came to 9 bases. CDR1 and CDR2 from the germline V gene are DFQATT and SNEGSKA (reference sequence). The CDR3 extends over 13 amino acids. CDR3 protein: CSARDSQGTEAFF. CDR3 nucleotide sequence: TGCAGTGCTAGAGATTCACAGGGCACTGAAGCTTTCTTT.

The rearrangement joins TRBV30 to TRBJ1-3; D gene ambiguous. Germline-derived CDR1 and CDR2 are GTSNPN and SVGIG (reference sequence). Trimming shortened V by 5 bases and J by 0 bases, and 5 bases separated the two germline ends. The CDR3 contains 12 residues. CDR3 sequence (DNA): TGTGCCTGGCCGAGCTCTGGAAACACCATATATTTT. Protein product: CAWPSSGNTIYF.

This chain uses TRBV20-1 with TRBJ1-5, with no clear D. The CDR3 sequence is 15 residues long. CDR1 is DFQATT and CDR2 is SNEGSKA in the germline V gene (reference sequence). V gave up 2 bases and J gave up 3 bases, with 14 bases separating them. The CDR3 nucleotides are TGCAGTGCTAGATCCCCAGACGGACCCAATCAGCCCCAGCATTTT. Amino acid sequence: CSARSPDGPNQPQHF.

The chain employs TRBV7-2 and TRBJ1-2; possible D gene TRBD1, 5 bases. In germline, CDR1 is SGHTA, CDR2 FQGNSA. The CDR3 contains 14 residues. V was shortened by 8 bases and J by 2 bases, with 15 bases between the two germline ends. The CDR3 DNA is TGTGCCAGCTTAGGCGGGGGGGTAAACTATGGCTACACCTTC. This gives the protein CASLGGGVNYGYTF. The entire variable domain, with the rest obtained from reference TRBV7-2 and TRBJ1-2, is as follows: GAGVSQSPSNKVTEKGKDVELRCDPISGHTALYWYRQSLGQGLEFLIYFQGNSAPDKSGLPSDRFSAERTGGSVSTLTIQRTQQEDSAVYLCASLGGGVNYGYTFGSGTRLTVV.

This clonotype was seen just once. The rearrangement links TRBV4-2 to TRBJ2-6, with TRBD2 identical over 11 bases. The V and J ends lost 5 bases and 0 bases, in that order; junction bases with no gene match: 3. Germline CDR1 and CDR2: LGHNA and YNFKEQ. The CDR3 totals 17 residues. In DNA form, the CDR3 reads TGTGCCAGCAGCTGGGGACTAGCGGTCTCTGGGGCCAACGTCCTGACTTTC. Its protein is CASSWGLAVSGANVLTF.

This clonotype was seen once. The chain joins TRBV5-6 to TRBJ2-3, with D perhaps TRBD2 (5 bases). The ends were cut back, 6 bases at V and 6 bases at J, with 14 bases in the middle. The germline V gene has CDR1 SGHDT and CDR2 YYEEEE. The CDR3 extends over 13 amino acids. The CDR3 sequence: CASKVAQVDTQYF. The CDR3 region has the DNA TGTGCCAGCAAGGTAGCGCAAGTCGATACGCAGTATTTT.

This clonotype occurred once. The rearrangement uses TRBV20-1 and TRBJ2-3; 8 nucleotides agree with TRBD2. The CDR3 has 13 residues. CDR1 and CDR2 (germline): DFQATT, SNEGSKA (reference sequence). V was clipped by 5 bases and J by 6 bases; unmatched bases: 7. CDR3 DNA sequence: TGCAGTGCTCCTCCCGGGAGGGCGGATACGCAGTATTTT. It encodes CSAPPGRADTQYF.

As DNA, the CDR3 is TGTGCCAGCAGGCCCGTGGGGGCGGTACACTCCTACGAGCAGTACTTC. This gives the protein CASRPVGAVHSYEQYF. The chain recombines TRBV28 with TRBJ2-7; a weak D match, TRBD1 (6 bases). The CDR3 length is 16 residues. The germline gives CDR1 MDHEN, CDR2 SYDVKM. Trimming removed 6 bases from V and 0 bases from J, with 18 bases in between.

Notes on this clonotype: One end of the junction varies from germline; a read error may be responsible. V gene TRBV9 combines with J gene TRBJ1-1; 7 bases fit TRBD1. The CDR3 totals 14 residues. CDR1 is SGDLS, CDR2 YYNGEE, per germline. This chain's CDR3 is CASNSDRVGDEVFF. The CDR3 DNA follows: TGTGCCAGCAACTCAGACAGGGTGGGCGATGAAGTTTTCTTT.

V gene TRBV5-6 combines with J gene TRBJ2-1; 15 bases match TRBD2. This CDR3 has 17 residues. V dropped 1 base and J dropped 5; count of bases not matched to a gene: 4. The germline V gene has CDR1 SGHDT and CDR2 YYEEEE. CDR3 sequence (DNA): TGTGCCAGCAGCTTGCGGACTAGCGGGAGGGCCGACAATGAGCAGTTCTTC. This codes for CASSLRTSGRADNEQFF. The variable domain in full, completed from reference TRBV5-6 and TRBJ2-1, reads DAGVTQSPTHLIKTRGQQVTLRCSPKSGHDTVSWYQQALGQGPQFIFQYYEEEERQRGNFPDRFSGHQFPNYSSELNVNALLLGDSALYLCASSLRTSGRADNEQFFGPGTRLTVL.

V usage is TRBV12-3 or TRBV12-4 and J usage is TRBJ2-7, with 8 bases identical to TRBD1. The CDR3 covers 14 residues. After removal of 6 bases from V and 2 bases from J, the junction contained 6 bases not matched to a gene. The CDR3 here is CASSTGGSAYEQYF. The CDR3 nucleotides read TGTGCCAGCAGCACAGGGGGATCGGCCTACGAGCAGTACTTC.

V usage is TRBV18 and J usage is TRBJ2-1; D gene ambiguous. The CDR3 runs 13 residues. Germline assignment: CDR1 KGHSH and CDR2 LQKENI. V gave up 3 bases and J gave up 9 bases, with 12 bases separating them. CDR3 DNA: TGTGCCAGCTCACCCGATATCTACGGTGAGCAGTTCTTC. Encoded protein: CASSPDIYGEQFF.

The chain has TRBV29-1 and TRBJ2-3; 9 nucleotides match TRBD1. The trim removed 4 bases at V and 6 bases at J, leaving 2 bases unmatched. Germline V CDR1 and CDR2: SQVTM, ANQGSEA. The length of the CDR3 is 12 residues. The CDR3 DNA reads as TGCAGCGTTGGGGACAGGGCCGATACGCAGTATTTT. This encodes CSVGDRADTQYF.

The chain has TRBV5-1 and TRBJ1-1; 8 bases are a match to TRBD1. Germline CDR1 reads SGHRS; CDR2 reads YFSETQ. This CDR3 spans 16 amino acids. V trimming: 5 bases; J trimming: 2 bases; junction bases outside the gene matches: 11. The CDR3 region has the DNA TGCGCCAGCAGATTAGGGATTGGACAGGGCAACACTGAAGCTTTCTTT. Its translation is CASRLGIGQGNTEAFF.

The chain joins TRBV9 to TRBJ2-1, with D possibly matching TRBD2 (5 bases). Trimming removed 3 bases from V and 8 bases from J, with 15 bases in between. The CDR3 is 14 amino acids. Per the germline V gene, CDR1 is SGDLS and CDR2 is YYNGEE. The CDR3 region has the DNA TGTGCCAGCAGCGCGACGTCCGGGGTGGATGAGCAGTTCTTC. This sequence encodes CASSATSGVDEQFF.

CDR3 residues: CASSGGTGVRETQYF. The CDR3 DNA reads as TGCGCCAGCAGCGGAGGGACAGGGGTGCGGGAGACCCAGTACTTC. This chain links TRBV5-1 with TRBJ2-5; 10 nucleotides line up with TRBD1. The ends lost 4 bases at V and 5 bases at J; junction bases unmatched: 8. In germline, CDR1 is SGHRS, CDR2 YFSETQ. There are 15 residues in the CDR3. Drawing the rest from reference TRBV5-1 and TRBJ2-5, the complete variable domain is KAGVTQTPRYLIKTRGQQVTLSCSPISGHRSVSWYQQTPGQGLQFLFEYFSETQRNKGNFPGRFSGRQFSNSRSEMNVSTLELGDSALYLCASSGGTGVRETQYFGPGTRLLVL.

V gene TRBV20-1 combines with J gene TRBJ1-3; D is undetermined. Trimming removed 0 bases at V and 4 bases at J, with 10 bases between. Per germline, CDR1 DFQATT and CDR2 SNEGSKA (reference sequence). This CDR3 comprises 14 residues. The CDR3, as DNA: TGCAGTGCTAGAGATAACAGCGCCGGAAACACCATATATTTT. The encoded protein is CSARDNSAGNTIYF.

V is TRBV5-1 and J is TRBJ2-2; tentatively, D is TRBD1 (5 bases). The CDR3 contains 15 residues. With 4 bases removed from V and 6 bases from J, the gap between germline ends came to 16 bases. The germline V gene has CDR1 SGHRS and CDR2 YFSETQ. The CDR3 nucleotides read TGCGCCAGCAGCGGCAGCCCAGGGTTTTCCGGGGAGCTGTTTTTT. This gives the protein CASSGSPGFSGELFF.

The J gene is TRBJ2-1, the V gene TRBV30; D is undetermined. Germline values: CDR1 GTSNPN, CDR2 SVGIG (reference sequence). The CDR3 has 11 amino acids. Trimming shortened V by 2 bases and J by 5 bases, and 4 bases separated the two germline ends. CDR3 in amino acids: CAWSRNNEQFF. CDR3 bases: TGTGCCTGGAGTCGAAACAATGAGCAGTTCTTC.